This T cell receptor (beta chain) is from a study of T cell changes during pregnancy in multiple sclerosis (dated by TCRdb to between 2018 and 2021). Study-level background: Changes in the T cell repertoire over the course of pregnancy were examined in this study in women with multiple sclerosis.

The method was the immunoSEQ multiplex PCR assay. TCRdb limited this immuneACCESS table to in-frame rearrangements with V and J called. A share of clones is missing; checked studies link under half to unresolved V genes, and the rest is unexplained. Here the sample has roughly 75,000 clones; 92% occur a single time. The ten largest clones represent roughly 2% of the sample. As for this clone: No antigen is known for it. No much larger clone exists at a distance of one base, and base qualities are not known.

This TCR derives from a female donor in good health, enrolled as a control in a pregnancy study. The material was peripheral blood, obtained in the third trimester of pregnancy.

The CDR3 region: CASSTTGGLNQPQHF. The nucleotide sequence is TGTGCCAGCAGCACGACAGGGGGCCTCAATCAGCCCCAGCATTTT. The sequence joins TRBV7-2 to TRBJ1-5; TRBD1 fits 10 bases in the junction. Trimming leaves V shorter by 5 bases and J shorter by 3 bases, with the junction holding 4 bases beyond the gene matches. CDR1 and CDR2 are read off the germline V gene as SGHTA and FQGNSA. The CDR3, cysteine through phenylalanine, is 15 amino acids long. The entry retains the CDR3 DNA only, 45 bases that are in frame from base 1. Where the CDR3 stops, the reference TRBV7-2 and TRBJ1-5 genes take over; the full variable domain is GAGVSQSPSNKVTEKGKDVELRCDPISGHTALYWYRQSLGQGLEFLIYFQGNSAPDKSGLPSDRFSAERTGGSVSTLTIQRTQQEDSAVYLCASSTTGGLNQPQHFGDGTRLSIL.